This T cell receptor (beta chain) was sequenced in a study of cytomegalovirus exposure and HLA in healthy donors. Notes on the study in general: In a later analysis, DRB1 alleles had the most associated TCRs; HLA-C alleles the fewest. With later analysis, a missense DCLRE1C variant became linked to TCR beta V- and J-gene trimming. Donors belonging to an Asian-associated ancestry cluster reportedly showed fewer N-insertions in productive TCRs than the 666-donor mean, according to what a later analysis found.

This clone was seen a single time. The antigen is not known. Trimming at V came to 5 bases and at J to 1 base, leaving 5 bases not matched to a gene. The CDR3 has 14 residues. The germline gives CDR1 SGHNT, CDR2 YENEEA. The study ran its PCR with 60 Vbeta and 13 Jbeta primers. Clones were sequenced by immunoSEQ multiplex PCR, and TCRdb holds only the in-frame ones, with some missing. The sample yields around 150,000 clones, approximately 88% seen once. This receptor was taken from a woman between 40 and 55 years old in good health and CMV-seronegative. The chain combines TRBV11-3 with TRBJ2-7; 7 positions match TRBD1. Sequenced sample: PBMCs. In DNA, the CDR3 is TGTGCCAGCAGCCCCGACAGGGAGTCCTACGAGCAGTACTTC. Translation gives CASSPDRESYEQYF.